Below, 19 T cell receptor beta chains from the same sample are listed, as sequenced in a study of T cell repertoires in aging, cancer and after chemotherapy. TCR beta rearrangements were amplified from peripheral blood genomic DNA. A mixed TRB-A/B primer pool amplified rearranged TRB by multiplex touch-down PCR. TCRdb re-analysed the multiplex PCR reads in MiXCR, keeping a single row per CDR3 protein. The table shows 500 or so distinct CDR3 sequences, with about 30% occurring only once. Sequencing was done on a sample of blood. Every receptor here comes from a human donor with a blood cancer.

By its share, this clonotype is medium-sized. The V and J genes are TRBV19 and TRBJ1-2; 9 bases match TRBD1. The CDR3 is 15 amino acids. The J segment lost 6 bases and the V segment lost 3 bases, leaving 8 bases of the junction unmatched. From germline, CDR1 is LNHDA and CDR2 SQIVND (reference sequence). CDR3 protein: CASSIFPGQGNGYTF. As DNA, the CDR3 is TGTGCCAGTAGTATTTTCCCGGGACAGGGAAATGGCTACACCTTC.

By frequency in the sample, this clonotype is medium-sized (0.01 to 0.1%). The chain has TRBV7-6 and TRBJ2-7; 10 bases are shared with TRBD2. V gave up 5 bases and J gave up 4 bases; unmatched junction bases: 8. The CDR3 is 15 residues long. Germline V gene sequence: CDR1 SGHVS, CDR2 FNYEAQ. The chain's CDR3 is CASSPASGRGYEQYF. The CDR3 DNA reads TGTGCCAGCAGCCCTGCCAGCGGGAGGGGGTACGAGCAGTACTTC.

V usage is TRBV12-3 or TRBV12-4 and J usage is TRBJ2-2, with TRBD1 matching 10 bases. The CDR3 has 14 residues. The CDR3 protein is CSDGTGASTGELFF. The CDR3 bases are TGTTCCGATGGGACAGGGGCAAGCACCGGGGAGCTGTTTTTT.

The V gene is TRBV20-1, the J gene TRBJ2-7, with D possibly being TRBD1 (6 bases). V gave up 4 bases and J gave up 3 bases, with 19 bases separating them. Germline loops: CDR1 DFQATT, CDR2 SNEGSKA (reference sequence). This CDR3 is built from 15 residues. CDR3 nucleotides: TGCAGTGCTAACAGTCAGGGGTGGGTAGGCTACGAGCAGTACTTC. Translated, it gives CSANSQGWVGYEQYF.

By frequency in the sample, this clonotype is medium-sized. This chain joins TRBV20-1 and TRBJ2-3; 8 bases are shared with TRBD2. In germline, CDR1 is DFQATT, CDR2 SNEGSKA (reference sequence). Trimming took 6 bases from V and 6 from J; bases not matched to a gene: 8. The CDR3 is 13 residues long. The CDR3 DNA sequence: TGCAGTGCCCCTGTGCAGCGGGGGGATACGCAGTATTTT. Its translation is CSAPVQRGDTQYF.

The chain recombines TRBV21-1 with TRBJ2-1; no check of the table's D call, TRBD2, against the DNA was made. TRBV21-1 is a listed pseudogene. The CDR3 runs to 15 residues. Here the CDR3 reads CASSKRASGSYEQFF. CDR3 DNA: TGTGCCAGCAGCAAACGGGCTAGCGGGAGTTATGAGCAGTTCTTC.

V usage is TRBV30 and J usage is TRBJ2-7; tentatively, D is TRBD1 (6 bases). The germline CDR1 and CDR2 sequences are GTSNPN and SVGIG (reference sequence). This CDR3 is 15 amino acids long. Deletions cut 2 bases from V and 3 bases from J, with 17 bases between. The CDR3 coding sequence is TGTGCCTGGAGTCCCCCGGTCATAGGGGGCTACGAGCAGTACTTC. Encoded protein: CAWSPPVIGGYEQYF.

The chain uses TRBV19 and TRBJ2-1; 7 bases map to TRBD2. CDR3 length: 15 amino acids. Germline-derived CDR1 and CDR2 are LNHDA and SQIVND (reference sequence). Trimming took 4 bases from V and 7 from J; bases not matched to a gene: 10. The CDR3 protein is CASSREGGSLNEQFF. In nucleotides, the CDR3 is TGTGCCAGTAGTAGGGAGGGCGGGAGTTTGAATGAGCAGTTCTTC.

The J gene is TRBJ1-1, the V gene TRBV13; 8 bases map to TRBD1. Germline V gene sequence: CDR1 PRHDT, CDR2 FYEKMQ (reference sequence). The V and J ends lost 6 bases and 4 bases, in that order; junction bases with no gene match: 4. The CDR3 has 13 amino acids. The CDR3 loop is CASSFTGGTEAFF. The CDR3 region has the DNA TGTGCCAGCAGTTTTACAGGGGGCACTGAAGCTTTCTTT.

This clonotype was observed a handful of times. The chain uses TRBV24-1 and TRBJ1-2; D uncertain. The ends were cut back, 6 bases at V and 5 bases at J, with 9 bases in the middle. The CDR3 is 12 residues long. Germline values: CDR1 KGHDR, CDR2 SFDVKD. CDR3 in amino acids: CATSSAAYGYTF. Here the CDR3 DNA reads TGTGCCACCAGTTCGGCAGCGTATGGCTACACCTTC.

By proportion, this clonotype is medium-sized (0.01 to 0.1%). The V and J genes are TRBV6-5 and TRBJ2-3; no firm D call. Trimming took off 0 bases at V and 0 bases at J, with 1 base between the two ends. CDR3 length equals 13 residues. Germline loops: CDR1 MNHEY, CDR2 SVGAGI. CDR3 in DNA: TGTGCCAGCAGTTACTCCAGCACAGATACGCAGTATTTT. It codes for CASSYSSTDTQYF.

This clonotype was counted between two and nine times. This sequence joins TRBV13 and TRBJ2-7, with 9 bases lining up with TRBD2. The CDR3 totals 15 residues. CDR1 is PRHDT, CDR2 FYEKMQ, per germline (reference sequence). V shed 4 bases and J 6 bases; nucleotides not matched to a gene: 10. The CDR3 sequence: CASSYDPGLAREQYF. DNA of the CDR3: TGTGCCAGCAGCTACGACCCGGGACTAGCTCGCGAGCAGTACTTC.

The V gene is TRBV28, the J gene TRBJ1-5; D remains ambiguous. The V gene's germline CDR1 is MDHEN and CDR2 SYDVKM. Trimming left V 6 bases short and J 7 bases short, with 13 bases between. The CDR3 runs 13 residues. The DNA of the CDR3 is TGTGCCAGCAGCCCCTCGTCCCTCCAGCCCCAGCATTTT. Translating it yields CASSPSSLQPQHF.

This clonotype is categorized as large. The V gene is TRBV7-6, the J gene TRBJ2-3; 10 positions match TRBD1. CDR3 length: 16 residues. Germline lookup yields CDR1 SGHVS and CDR2 FNYEAQ. V lost 1 base, J lost 3 bases, and 4 bases stayed unmatched. This CDR3 reads CASSLEGTGATDTQYF. The DNA for the CDR3 is TGTGCCAGCAGCTTAGAAGGGACAGGGGCAACAGATACGCAGTATTTT.

This clonotype showed up just a few times. The genes are TRBV5-8 and TRBJ2-1; 11 bases map to TRBD2. V trimming: 5 bases; J trimming: 5 bases; junction bases outside the gene matches: 12. Germline V gene lookup returns CDR1 SGHTS and CDR2 YDEGEE. There are 17 residues in the CDR3. The CDR3 DNA is TGTGCCAGCAGGAAACAGCTAGCGGGAGGCTATAACAATGAGCAGTTCTTC. Amino acid sequence: CASRKQLAGGYNNEQFF.

By share of the sample, this clonotype is medium-sized. The chain recombines TRBV6-5 with TRBJ1-6; no firm D call. Trimming removed 4 bases from V and 9 bases from J, with 10 bases in between. The CDR3 totals 13 residues. In germline, CDR1 is MNHEY, CDR2 SVGAGI. CDR3 sequence reads: CASSSGSLSPLHF. In nucleotides, the CDR3 is TGTGCCAGCAGTTCCGGATCCCTTTCACCCCTCCACTTT.

The genes are TRBV19 and TRBJ2-5; 11 nucleotides match TRBD2. CDR3 length equals 15 residues. Germline CDR1 LNHDA, CDR2 SQIVND (reference sequence). V shed 6 bases and J 5 bases; nucleotides not matched to a gene: 8. This CDR3 is CASRATSGSLETQYF. The CDR3 DNA follows: TGTGCCAGTAGGGCAACTAGCGGGAGTTTGGAGACCCAGTACTTC.

This clonotype was recorded a few times. The chain employs TRBV7-9 and TRBJ1-4, with D tentatively TRBD1 (5 bases). Germline lookup yields CDR1 SEHNR and CDR2 FQNEAQ (reference sequence). The V end was cut by 3 bases, the J end by 8 bases, with 10 bases between. The CDR3 spans 13 residues. The CDR3 is CASSLWGEEKLFF. The DNA for the CDR3 is TGTGCCAGCAGCTTGTGGGGGGAAGAAAAACTGTTTTTT.

On this clonotype: This may be a read error, as it is one base from a much larger clone. The V and J genes are TRBV6-5 and TRBJ2-1; either TRBD1 or TRBD2 may supply D (5 bases each). This CDR3 has 13 residues. Trimming shortened V by 0 bases and J by 10 bases, and 10 bases separated the two germline ends. Germline loops: CDR1 MNHEY, CDR2 SVGAGI. CDR3 coding DNA: TGTGCCAGCAGTTACTCCGGTCGGGACGAGCAGTTCTTC. It translates to CASSYSGRDEQFF.